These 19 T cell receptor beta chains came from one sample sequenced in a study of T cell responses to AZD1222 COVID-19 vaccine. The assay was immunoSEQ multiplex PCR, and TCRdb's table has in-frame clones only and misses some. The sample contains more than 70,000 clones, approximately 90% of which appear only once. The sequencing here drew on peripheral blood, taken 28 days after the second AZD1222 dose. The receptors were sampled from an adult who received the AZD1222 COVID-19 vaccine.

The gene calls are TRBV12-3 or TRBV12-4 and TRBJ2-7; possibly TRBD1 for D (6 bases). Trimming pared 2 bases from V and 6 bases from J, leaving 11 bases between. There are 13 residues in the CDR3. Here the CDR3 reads CASSLTGQGEQYF. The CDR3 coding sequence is TGTGCCAGCAGTTTAACAGGGCAAGGCGAGCAGTACTTC.

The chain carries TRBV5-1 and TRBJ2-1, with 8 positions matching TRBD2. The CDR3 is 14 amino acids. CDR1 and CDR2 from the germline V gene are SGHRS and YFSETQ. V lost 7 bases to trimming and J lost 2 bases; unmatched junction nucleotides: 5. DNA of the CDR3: TGCGCCAGCTTTAGCGGGAACACCTACAATGAGCAGTTCTTC. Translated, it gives CASFSGNTYNEQFF.

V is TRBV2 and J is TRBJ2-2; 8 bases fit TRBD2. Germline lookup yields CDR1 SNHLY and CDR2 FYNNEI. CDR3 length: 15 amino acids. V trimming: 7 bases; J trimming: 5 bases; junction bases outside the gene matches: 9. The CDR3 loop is CASTLRSGSTGELFF. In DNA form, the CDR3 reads TGTGCCAGCACTCTCCGGAGCGGGAGTACCGGGGAGCTGTTTTTT.

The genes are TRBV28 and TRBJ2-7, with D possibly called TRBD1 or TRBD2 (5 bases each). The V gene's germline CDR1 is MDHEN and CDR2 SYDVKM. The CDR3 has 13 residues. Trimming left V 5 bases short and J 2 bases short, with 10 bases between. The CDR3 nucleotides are TGTGCCAGCAGTGGGACGGTAACCTACGAGCAGTACTTC. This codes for CASSGTVTYEQYF.

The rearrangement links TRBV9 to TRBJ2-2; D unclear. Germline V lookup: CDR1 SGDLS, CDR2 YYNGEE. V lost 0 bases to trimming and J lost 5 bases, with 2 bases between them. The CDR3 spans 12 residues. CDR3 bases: TGTGCCAGCAGCGTAGGGACCGGGGAGCTGTTTTTT. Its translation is CASSVGTGELFF.

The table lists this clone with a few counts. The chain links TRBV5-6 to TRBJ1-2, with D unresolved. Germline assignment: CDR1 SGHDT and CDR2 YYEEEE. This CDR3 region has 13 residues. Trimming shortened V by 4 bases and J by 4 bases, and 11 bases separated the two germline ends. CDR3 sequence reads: CASSPGITYGYTF. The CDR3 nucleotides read TGTGCCAGCAGCCCGGGTATTACCTATGGCTACACCTTC. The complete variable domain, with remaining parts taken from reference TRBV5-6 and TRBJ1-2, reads DAGVTQSPTHLIKTRGQQVTLRCSPKSGHDTVSWYQQALGQGPQFIFQYYEEEERQRGNFPDRFSGHQFPNYSSELNVNALLLGDSALYLCASSPGITYGYTFGSGTRLTVV.

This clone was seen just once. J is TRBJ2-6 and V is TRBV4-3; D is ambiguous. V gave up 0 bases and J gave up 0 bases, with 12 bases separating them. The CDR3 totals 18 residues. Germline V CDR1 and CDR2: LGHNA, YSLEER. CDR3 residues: CASSQESARPSGANVLTF. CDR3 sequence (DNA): TGCGCCAGCAGCCAAGAAAGCGCCAGACCCTCTGGGGCCAACGTCCTGACTTTC.

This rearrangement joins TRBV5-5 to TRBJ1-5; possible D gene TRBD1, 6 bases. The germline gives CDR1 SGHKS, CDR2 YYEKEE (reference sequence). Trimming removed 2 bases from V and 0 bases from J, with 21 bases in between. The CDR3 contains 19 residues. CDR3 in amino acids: CASSLAEQGTYYSNQPQHF. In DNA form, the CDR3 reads TGTGCCAGCAGCTTAGCCGAGCAGGGGACTTATTATAGCAATCAGCCCCAGCATTTT. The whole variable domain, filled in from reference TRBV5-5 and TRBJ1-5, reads DAGVTQSPTHLIKTRGQQVTLRCSPISGHKSVSWYQQVLGQGPQFIFQYYEKEERGRGNFPDRFSARQFPNYSSELNVNALLLGDSALYLCASSLAEQGTYYSNQPQHFGDGTRLSIL.

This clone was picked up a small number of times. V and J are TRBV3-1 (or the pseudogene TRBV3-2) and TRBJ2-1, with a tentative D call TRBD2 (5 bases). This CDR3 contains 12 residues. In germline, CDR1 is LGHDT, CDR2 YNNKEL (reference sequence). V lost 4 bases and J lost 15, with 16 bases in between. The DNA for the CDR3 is TGTGCCAGCAGCCTCCCGGGGAACGCGTGGTTCTTC. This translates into CASSLPGNAWFF.

The DNA of the CDR3 is TGCGCCAGCAGCCAAGATACGCCCGCAGGGCGGAATGAAAAACTGTTTTTT. This sequence encodes CASSQDTPAGRNEKLFF. V gene TRBV4-3 combines with J gene TRBJ1-4; tentative D call: TRBD1 (5 bases). The CDR3 consists of 17 residues. Per germline, CDR1 LGHNA and CDR2 YSLEER. V lost 0 bases and J lost 5, with 16 bases in between.

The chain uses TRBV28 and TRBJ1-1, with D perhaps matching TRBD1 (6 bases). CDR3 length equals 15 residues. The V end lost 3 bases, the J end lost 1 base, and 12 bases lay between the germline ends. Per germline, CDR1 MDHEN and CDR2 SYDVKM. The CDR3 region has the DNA TGTGCCAGCAGTTTCTTAAGGGGGGCGAACACTGAAGCTTTCTTT. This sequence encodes CASSFLRGANTEAFF.

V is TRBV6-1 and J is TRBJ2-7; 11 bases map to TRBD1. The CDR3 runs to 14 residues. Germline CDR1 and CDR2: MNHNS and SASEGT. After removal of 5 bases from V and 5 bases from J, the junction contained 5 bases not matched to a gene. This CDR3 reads CASSSRTGGHEQYF. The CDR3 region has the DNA TGTGCCAGCAGTTCCCGGACAGGGGGCCACGAGCAGTACTTC.

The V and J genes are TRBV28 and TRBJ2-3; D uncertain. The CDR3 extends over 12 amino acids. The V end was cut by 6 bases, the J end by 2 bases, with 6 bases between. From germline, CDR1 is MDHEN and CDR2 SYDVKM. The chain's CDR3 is CASSVSTDTQYF. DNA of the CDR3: TGTGCCAGCAGCGTCTCCACAGATACGCAGTATTTT.

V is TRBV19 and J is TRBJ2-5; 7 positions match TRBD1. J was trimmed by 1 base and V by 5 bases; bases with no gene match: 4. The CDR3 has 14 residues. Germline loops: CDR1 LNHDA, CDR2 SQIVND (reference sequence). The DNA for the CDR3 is TGTGCCAGTAGTCTGGGACAGAGCCAAGAGACCCAGTACTTC. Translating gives CASSLGQSQETQYF.

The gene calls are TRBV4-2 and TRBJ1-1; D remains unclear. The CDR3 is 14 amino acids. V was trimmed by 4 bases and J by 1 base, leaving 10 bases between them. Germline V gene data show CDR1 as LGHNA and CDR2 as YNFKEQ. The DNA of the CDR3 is TGTGCCAGCAGCCCGCCCAGCAGGAACACTGAAGCTTTCTTT. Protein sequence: CASSPPSRNTEAFF.

The CDR3: CASSMRENSPLHF. In nucleotides, the CDR3 is TGTGCCAGTAGTATGAGGGAGAATTCACCCCTCCACTTT. V and J are TRBV19 and TRBJ1-6; D call uncertain. V lost 3 bases and J lost 7, with 7 bases in between. Germline V gene sequence: CDR1 LNHDA, CDR2 SQIVND (reference sequence). CDR3 length: 13 residues.

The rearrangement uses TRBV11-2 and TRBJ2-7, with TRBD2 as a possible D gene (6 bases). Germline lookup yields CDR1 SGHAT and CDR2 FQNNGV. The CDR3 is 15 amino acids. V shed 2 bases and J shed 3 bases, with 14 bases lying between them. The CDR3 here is CASSLPGLKSYEQYF. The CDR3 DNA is TGTGCCAGCAGCTTACCGGGACTCAAGAGCTACGAGCAGTACTTC.

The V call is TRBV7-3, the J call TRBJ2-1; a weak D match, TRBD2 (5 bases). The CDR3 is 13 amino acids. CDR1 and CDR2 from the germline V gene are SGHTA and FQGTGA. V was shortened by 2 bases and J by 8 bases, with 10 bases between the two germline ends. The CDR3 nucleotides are TGTGCCAGCAGCTTATTTCGGGATCATGAGCAGTTCTTC. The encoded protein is CASSLFRDHEQFF.

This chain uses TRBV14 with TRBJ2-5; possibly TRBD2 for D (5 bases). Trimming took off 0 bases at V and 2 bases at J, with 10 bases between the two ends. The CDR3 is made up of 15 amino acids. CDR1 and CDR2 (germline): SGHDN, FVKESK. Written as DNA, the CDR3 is TGTGCCAGCAGCCAAGATCGAACTAGGCAAGAGACCCAGTACTTC. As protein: CASSQDRTRQETQYF.